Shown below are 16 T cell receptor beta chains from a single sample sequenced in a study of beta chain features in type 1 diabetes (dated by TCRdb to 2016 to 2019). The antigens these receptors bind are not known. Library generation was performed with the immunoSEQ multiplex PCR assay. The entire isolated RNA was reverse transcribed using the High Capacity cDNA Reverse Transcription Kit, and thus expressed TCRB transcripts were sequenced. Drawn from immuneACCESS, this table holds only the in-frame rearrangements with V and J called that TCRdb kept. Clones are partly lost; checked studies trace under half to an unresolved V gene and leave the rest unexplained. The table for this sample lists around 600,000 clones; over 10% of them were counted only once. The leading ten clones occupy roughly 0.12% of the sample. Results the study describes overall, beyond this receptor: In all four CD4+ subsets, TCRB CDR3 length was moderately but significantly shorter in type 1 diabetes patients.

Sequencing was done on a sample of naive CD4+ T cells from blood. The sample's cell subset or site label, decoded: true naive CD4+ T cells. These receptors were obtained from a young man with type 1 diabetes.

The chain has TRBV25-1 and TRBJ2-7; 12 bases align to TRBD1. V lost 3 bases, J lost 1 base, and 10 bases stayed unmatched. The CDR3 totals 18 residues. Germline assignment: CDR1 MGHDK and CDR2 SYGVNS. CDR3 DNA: TGTGCCAGCAGTGATTTAGGGACAGGGGGCAAAGGATCCTACGAGCAGTACTTC. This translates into CASSDLGTGGKGSYEQYF.

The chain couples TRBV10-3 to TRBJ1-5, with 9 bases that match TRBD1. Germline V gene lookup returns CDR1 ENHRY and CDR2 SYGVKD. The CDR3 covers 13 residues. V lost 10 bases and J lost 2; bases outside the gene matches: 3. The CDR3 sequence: CATGQGGNQPQHF. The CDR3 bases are TGTGCCACGGGACAGGGAGGCAATCAGCCCCAGCATTTT.

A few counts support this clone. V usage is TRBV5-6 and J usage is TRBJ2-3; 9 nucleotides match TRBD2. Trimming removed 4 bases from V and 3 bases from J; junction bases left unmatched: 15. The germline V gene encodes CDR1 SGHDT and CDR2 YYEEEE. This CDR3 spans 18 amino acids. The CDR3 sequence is CASSQPGTSYGETDTQYF. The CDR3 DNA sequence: TGTGCCAGCAGCCAACCCGGGACTAGCTACGGGGAGACAGATACGCAGTATTTT.

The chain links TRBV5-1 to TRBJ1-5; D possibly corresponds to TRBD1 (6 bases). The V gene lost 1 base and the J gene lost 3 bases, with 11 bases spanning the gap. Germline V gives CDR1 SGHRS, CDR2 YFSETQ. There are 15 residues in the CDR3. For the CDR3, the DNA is TGCGCCAGCAGCTTGTCTGCAGGGGACAATCAGCCCCAGCATTTT. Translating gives CASSLSAGDNQPQHF.

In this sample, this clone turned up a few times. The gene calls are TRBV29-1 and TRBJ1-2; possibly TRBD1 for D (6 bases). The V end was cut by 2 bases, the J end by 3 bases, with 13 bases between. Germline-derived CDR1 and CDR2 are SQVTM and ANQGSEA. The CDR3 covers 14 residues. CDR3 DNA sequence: TGCAGCGTTGAACCAAGACAGGCCCACTATGGCTACACCTTC. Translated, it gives CSVEPRQAHYGYTF.

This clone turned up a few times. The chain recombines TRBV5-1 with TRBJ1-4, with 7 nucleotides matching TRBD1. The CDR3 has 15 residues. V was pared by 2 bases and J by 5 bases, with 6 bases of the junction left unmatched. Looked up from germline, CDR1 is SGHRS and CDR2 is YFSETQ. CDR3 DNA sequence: TGCGCCAGCAGCTTCTTCGGACAGGTGAATGAAAAACTGTTTTTT. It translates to CASSFFGQVNEKLFF.

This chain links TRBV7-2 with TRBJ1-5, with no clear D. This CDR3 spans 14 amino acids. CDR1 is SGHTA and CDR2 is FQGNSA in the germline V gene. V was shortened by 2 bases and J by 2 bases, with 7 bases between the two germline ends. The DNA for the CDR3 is TGTGCCAGCAGCTTAAGTGACGGCAATCAGCCCCAGCATTTT. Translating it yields CASSLSDGNQPQHF.

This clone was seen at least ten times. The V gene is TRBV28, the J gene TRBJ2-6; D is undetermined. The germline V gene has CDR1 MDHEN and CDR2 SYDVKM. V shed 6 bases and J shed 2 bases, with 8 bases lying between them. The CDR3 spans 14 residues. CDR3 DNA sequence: TGTGCCAGCAGCCCGCGAGCTGGGGCCAACGTCCTGACTTTC. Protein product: CASSPRAGANVLTF.

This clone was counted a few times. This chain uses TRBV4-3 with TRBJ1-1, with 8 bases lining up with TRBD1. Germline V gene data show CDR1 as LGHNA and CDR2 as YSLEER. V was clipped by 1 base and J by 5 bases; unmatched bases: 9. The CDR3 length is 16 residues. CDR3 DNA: TGCGCCAGCAGCCAAGCCAACCAGGGGGCGCGAACTGAAGCTTTCTTT. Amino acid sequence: CASSQANQGARTEAFF.

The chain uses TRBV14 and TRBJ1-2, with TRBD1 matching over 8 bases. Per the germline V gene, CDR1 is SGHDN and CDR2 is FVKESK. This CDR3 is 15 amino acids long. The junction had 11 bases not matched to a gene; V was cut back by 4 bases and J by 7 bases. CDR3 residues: CASSPLQAGGSGYTF. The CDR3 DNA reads TGTGCCAGCAGCCCCCTCCAGGCAGGGGGCAGTGGCTACACCTTC.

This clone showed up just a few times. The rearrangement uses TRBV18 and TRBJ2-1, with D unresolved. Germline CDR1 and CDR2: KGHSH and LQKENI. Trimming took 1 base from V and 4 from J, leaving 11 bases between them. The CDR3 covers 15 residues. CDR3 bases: TGTGCCAGCTCACCACAGCAGGAAGGGTACAATGAGCAGTTCTTC. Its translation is CASSPQQEGYNEQFF.

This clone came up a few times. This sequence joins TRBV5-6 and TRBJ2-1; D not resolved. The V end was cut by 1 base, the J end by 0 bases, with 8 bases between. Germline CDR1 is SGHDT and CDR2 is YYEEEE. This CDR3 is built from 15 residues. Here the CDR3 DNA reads TGTGCCAGCAGCTTGCCCTCCAGCTCCTACAATGAGCAGTTCTTC. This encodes CASSLPSSSYNEQFF.

CDR3 amino acids: CASSLGSEPDTEAFF. In nucleotides, the CDR3 is TGTGCCAGCAGCTTAGGCAGCGAGCCAGACACTGAAGCTTTCTTT. The chain has TRBV5-6 and TRBJ1-1; D uncertain. The CDR3 is 15 residues long. Germline V gene data show CDR1 as SGHDT and CDR2 as YYEEEE. The V gene lost 2 bases and the J gene lost 3 bases, with 14 bases spanning the gap.

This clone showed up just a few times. This CDR3 is CASSLRGRAEAFF. DNA for the CDR3: TGTGCCAGCAGCTTGCGGGGTAGGGCTGAAGCTTTCTTT. This chain connects TRBV7-3 to TRBJ1-1, with unresolved D. This CDR3 region has 13 residues. Germline CDR1 SGHTA, CDR2 FQGTGA. Trimming shortened V by 3 bases and J by 6 bases, and 11 bases separated the two germline ends.

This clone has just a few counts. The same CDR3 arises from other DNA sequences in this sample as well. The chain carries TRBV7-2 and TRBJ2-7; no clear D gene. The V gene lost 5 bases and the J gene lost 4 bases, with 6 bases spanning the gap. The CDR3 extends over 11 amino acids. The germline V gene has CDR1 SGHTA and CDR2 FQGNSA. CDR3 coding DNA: TGTGCCAGCAGCCTATCGTACGAGCAGTACTTC. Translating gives CASSLSYEQYF.

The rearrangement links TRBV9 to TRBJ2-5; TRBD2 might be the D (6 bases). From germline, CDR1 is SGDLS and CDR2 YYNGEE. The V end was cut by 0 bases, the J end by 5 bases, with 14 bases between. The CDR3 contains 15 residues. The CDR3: CASSVAPAGVETQYF. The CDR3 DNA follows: TGTGCCAGCAGCGTAGCCCCAGCGGGTGTGGAGACCCAGTACTTC.